Following are 17 T cell receptor beta chains from one sample sequenced in a study of control samples from healthy donors and cancer patients. Produced via immunoSEQ multiplex PCR; TCRdb's table is partial and in-frame only. The table lists 150,000 to 200,000 clones, around 90% of them singletons. Input material: blood. These receptor sequences come from a woman aged 25 to 39 in good health.

This clone occurred once. V and J are TRBV28 and TRBJ1-3, with a weak D call TRBD1 (5 bases). CDR3 length: 16 residues. The germline CDR1 and CDR2 sequences are MDHEN and SYDVKM. V lost 2 bases to trimming and J lost 0 bases, with 11 bases between them. The CDR3 here is CASSLGQGRSGNTIYF. Here the CDR3 DNA reads TGTGCCAGCAGTTTAGGTCAGGGCCGCTCTGGAAACACCATATATTTT. Using reference TRBV28 and TRBJ1-3 for the parts outside the CDR3, the full variable domain is DVKVTQSSRYLVKRTGEKVFLECVQDMDHENMFWYRQDPGLGLRLIYFSYDVKMKEKGDIPEGYSVSREKKERFSLILESASTNQTSMYLCASSLGQGRSGNTIYFGEGSWLTVV.

The chain has TRBV18 and TRBJ1-1; the D is unclear. The V end was cut by 2 bases, the J end by 1 base, with 5 bases between. The CDR3 totals 13 residues. CDR1 KGHSH and CDR2 LQKENI come from the germline V gene. CDR3 in DNA: TGTGCCAGCTCACCAAACTGGAACACTGAAGCTTTCTTT. This gives the protein CASSPNWNTEAFF.

The rearrangement uses TRBV19 and TRBJ2-1; TRBD2 is a possible D gene (6 bases). Germline CDR1 reads LNHDA; CDR2 reads SQIVND (reference sequence). The CDR3 covers 16 residues. V lost 7 bases to trimming and J lost 7 bases, with 23 bases between them. CDR3 sequence reads: CASKIDAGTYSNEQFF. The CDR3 region has the DNA TGTGCCAGTAAAATTGACGCAGGGACTTACAGTAATGAGCAGTTCTTC.

The chain has TRBV28 and TRBJ1-4; 8 bases are shared with TRBD1. V gave up 6 bases and J gave up 3 bases; unmatched junction bases: 3. This CDR3 comprises 14 residues. Per germline, CDR1 MDHEN and CDR2 SYDVKM. The CDR3, as DNA: TGTGCCAGCAGACCGACAGGGGCTAATGAAAAACTGTTTTTT. This sequence encodes CASRPTGANEKLFF.

The rearrangement uses TRBV28 and TRBJ1-2; D gene uncertain. The CDR3 is 15 residues long. V was shortened by 4 bases and J by 7 bases, with 19 bases between the two germline ends. Germline V gives CDR1 MDHEN, CDR2 SYDVKM. CDR3 sequence (DNA): TGTGCCAGCAGTTCCCCCCGGGAGGGAGTGGGTGGCTACACCTTC. Translation: CASSSPREGVGGYTF.

The chain joins TRBV6-5 to TRBJ2-5; 8 bases align to TRBD2. The CDR3 consists of 14 residues. V shed 5 bases and J 5 bases; nucleotides not matched to a gene: 7. Germline CDR1 is MNHEY and CDR2 is SVGAGI. The CDR3 region is CASSTSGPRETQYF. The CDR3 region has the DNA TGTGCCAGCAGTACTAGCGGCCCCAGGGAGACCCAGTACTTC.

The rearrangement uses TRBV5-4 and TRBJ2-7; 8 positions agree with TRBD1. Germline V gene sequence: CDR1 SGHNT, CDR2 YYREEE (reference sequence). J gave up 0 bases and V 4 bases, and 3 bases lay outside the gene matches. The CDR3 spans 14 residues. CDR3 DNA sequence: TGTGCCAGCAGCCCGGGACAGGACTCCTACGAGCAGTACGTC. Amino acids: CASSPGQDSYEQYV.

The rearrangement joins TRBV6-4 to TRBJ2-1; the D is unclear. Germline loops: CDR1 MRHNA, CDR2 SNTAGT. V was clipped by 6 bases and J by 3 bases, with 9 bases between them. The CDR3 sequence is 13 residues long. The CDR3 is CASSGTDYNEQFF. In DNA, the CDR3 is TGTGCCAGCAGCGGTACGGACTACAATGAGCAGTTCTTC.

The gene calls are TRBV5-1 and TRBJ1-5, with TRBD1 matching over 7 bases. The V segment lost 4 bases and the J segment 7 bases; nucleotides outside the gene matches: 11. The CDR3 length is 15 residues. Germline CDR1 is SGHRS and CDR2 is YFSETQ. The CDR3 reads CASSPTGTENQPQHF. CDR3 nucleotide sequence: TGCGCCAGCAGCCCCACCGGGACAGAGAACCAGCCCCAGCATTTT.

The rearrangement joins TRBV4-1 to TRBJ1-2; tentatively, D is TRBD1 (6 bases). V was clipped by 0 bases and J by 7 bases, with 12 bases between them. Per germline, CDR1 MGHRA and CDR2 YSYEKL. CDR3 size: 14 residues. The CDR3 coding sequence is TGCGCCAGCAGCCAAGAGGCAGGGGTGACTGGCTACACCTTC. Protein sequence: CASSQEAGVTGYTF.

This clone was picked up a small number of times. The chain employs TRBV21-1 and TRBJ1-1; the DNA was not compared with TRBD1, the D call given in the table. TRBV21-1 represents a pseudogene. CDR3 length: 14 residues. The chain's CDR3 is CASSKIDSHLEAFF. The DNA for the CDR3 is TGTGCCAGCAGCAAAATCGACAGCCATCTTGAAGCTTTCTTT.

This clone was seen a handful of times. V usage is TRBV7-9 and J usage is TRBJ2-2; D unclear. Trimming left V 5 bases short and J 5 bases short, with 15 bases between. Looked up from germline, CDR1 is SEHNR and CDR2 is FQNEAQ (reference sequence). The CDR3 contains 15 residues. The CDR3 loop is CASSLMGLGTGELFF. DNA of the CDR3: TGTGCCAGCAGCCTAATGGGCTTGGGGACCGGGGAGCTGTTTTTT.

V is TRBV7-9 and J is TRBJ1-2, with D unclear. Trimming took off 5 bases at V and 5 bases at J, with 18 bases between the two ends. The CDR3 is made up of 15 amino acids. Germline V gene sequence: CDR1 SEHNR, CDR2 FQNEAQ (reference sequence). CDR3 sequence (DNA): TGTGCCAGCAGCCGTTCGGGTGGAGAAGTTTATGGCTACACCTTC. Its protein product is CASSRSGGEVYGYTF.

The V gene is TRBV3-1 (or the pseudogene TRBV3-2), the J gene TRBJ1-2; TRBD1 is a possible D gene (5 bases). The CDR3 runs 13 residues. Germline CDR1 reads LGHDT; CDR2 reads YNNKEL (reference sequence). V shed 1 base and J shed 7 bases, with 10 bases lying between them. The chain's CDR3 is CASSQGGVIGYTF. The CDR3 region has the DNA TGTGCCAGCAGCCAAGGGGGGGTTATTGGCTACACCTTC.

V and J are TRBV19 and TRBJ1-1; D is uncertain. The CDR3 is 11 amino acids. CDR1 is LNHDA, CDR2 SQIVND, per germline (reference sequence). Deletions cut 3 bases from V and 9 bases from J, with 8 bases between. CDR3 protein: CASSIDFKAFF. The CDR3 DNA sequence: TGTGCCAGTAGTATCGACTTTAAAGCTTTCTTT.

V and J are TRBV5-4 and TRBJ2-2; D not resolved. CDR1 SGHNT and CDR2 YYREEE come from the germline V gene (reference sequence). Trimming took off 0 bases at V and 7 bases at J, with 7 bases between the two ends. CDR3 length equals 13 residues. The CDR3 spells CASSLVPDGELFF. CDR3 bases: TGTGCCAGCAGCTTGGTCCCGGACGGGGAGCTGTTTTTT.

This chain links TRBV28 with TRBJ2-3; 9 bases map to TRBD2. CDR1 and CDR2 from the germline V gene are MDHEN and SYDVKM. Germline trimming cut 0 bases from V and 6 bases from J; bases unmatched to any gene: 10. This CDR3 has 17 residues. The CDR3 protein is CASSLWGASGKLDTQYF. In DNA, the CDR3 is TGTGCCAGCAGTTTATGGGGGGCTAGCGGGAAACTGGATACGCAGTATTTT.